Each of the 5 T cell receptor beta chains below was sequenced from the same sample in a study of cytomegalovirus exposure and HLA in healthy donors. With 60 Vbeta and 13 Jbeta primers, the PCR was carried out. Data came from immunoSEQ multiplex PCR; TCRdb stores just in-frame clones and leaves some out. The data contain 90,000 to 150,000 clones, roughly 70% of them seen just once; the ten biggest clones take up just under 3%. Sequenced material: PBMCs. The receptors originated from a woman between 35 and 50 years old in good health and CMV-seropositive.

The chain has TRBV30 and TRBJ2-7, with D unclear. Germline V gene lookup returns CDR1 GTSNPN and CDR2 SVGIG (reference sequence). V gave up 1 base and J gave up 9 bases, with 13 bases separating them. This CDR3 is 12 amino acids long. DNA of the CDR3: TGTGCCTGGAGTGGGAGCGTACGAGGGCAGTACTTC. This encodes CAWSGSVRGQYF.

The chain couples TRBV6-5 to TRBJ2-3, with 7 bases lining up with TRBD2. Germline V CDR1 and CDR2: MNHEY, SVGAGI. The CDR3 runs 16 residues. Trimming took 0 bases from V and 3 from J; bases not matched to a gene: 6. Here the CDR3 reads CASSYSTSDVTDTQYF. Here the CDR3 DNA reads TGTGCCAGCAGTTACTCAACTAGCGACGTAACAGATACGCAGTATTTT.

This sequence joins TRBV5-6 and TRBJ1-2; D possibly corresponds to TRBD1 (6 bases). Deletions cut 0 bases from V and 13 bases from J, with 19 bases between. Germline assignment: CDR1 SGHDT and CDR2 YYEEEE. CDR3 length equals 14 residues. The CDR3: CASSLVGQTKEATF. The CDR3 nucleotides read TGTGCCAGCAGCTTGGTGGGACAAACAAAGGAGGCCACCTTC.

The chain has TRBV28 and TRBJ1-5; TRBD1 might be the D (5 bases). V lost 5 bases, J lost 5 bases, and 13 bases lay in between. Germline V lookup: CDR1 MDHEN, CDR2 SYDVKM. This CDR3 comprises 14 residues. The CDR3 sequence: CASSGHQGYQPQHF. CDR3 nucleotides: TGTGCCAGCAGTGGACATCAAGGCTATCAGCCCCAGCATTTT.

V usage is TRBV2 and J usage is TRBJ2-5; TRBD2 is a possible D gene (5 bases). The CDR3 is made up of 13 amino acids. V dropped 10 bases and J dropped 2 bases, with 14 bases sitting between them. The V gene's germline CDR1 is SNHLY and CDR2 FYNNEI. The CDR3 sequence is CATHRDTQETQYF. The CDR3 region has the DNA TGTGCCACTCACCGGGATACTCAAGAGACCCAGTACTTC.